The 22 T cell receptor beta chains presented below share a single source sample, sequenced in a study of T cell responses to AZD1222 COVID-19 vaccine. Profiled with immunoSEQ multiplex PCR; TCRdb holds only in-frame clones, not every one. The repertoire holds about 150,000 clones, with roughly 91% as singletons. The sample consisted of peripheral blood, taken on day 0 of AZD1222 vaccination. All receptors derive from an adult in good health.

CDR3 amino acids: CASSFGQFYEQYF. CDR3 nucleotide sequence: TGTGCCAGCAGCTTTGGCCAGTTCTACGAGCAGTACTTC. The V call is TRBV5-4, the J call TRBJ2-7; no firm D call. The CDR3 length is 13 residues. The germline gives CDR1 SGHNT, CDR2 YYREEE (reference sequence). The V gene lost 2 bases and the J gene lost 3 bases, with 9 bases spanning the gap.

This clone has just one count. The chain has TRBV3-1 (or the pseudogene TRBV3-2) and TRBJ2-3; maybe TRBD2 (6 bases). Germline V gene data show CDR1 as LGHDT and CDR2 as YNNKEL (reference sequence). The CDR3 sequence is 16 residues long. With 5 bases removed from V and 7 bases from J, the gap between germline ends came to 22 bases. This CDR3 reads CASSLYRDFHLNTQYF. CDR3 coding DNA: TGTGCCAGCAGCTTATACCGGGACTTCCACCTGAATACGCAGTATTTT.

The CDR3 bases are TGTGCCAGCAGCGGGCAGTTCTATAATTCACCCCTCCACTTT. Translation gives CASSGQFYNSPLHF. J is TRBJ1-6 and V is TRBV7-8, with no clear D. Deletions cut 5 bases from V and 3 bases from J, with 8 bases between. Germline V gene lookup returns CDR1 SGHVS and CDR2 FQNEAQ. The CDR3 contains 14 residues.

V gene TRBV10-3 combines with J gene TRBJ1-4; D gene ambiguous. This CDR3 contains 16 residues. Germline CDR1 is ENHRY and CDR2 is SYGVKD. V was clipped by 1 base and J by 4 bases, with 13 bases between them. The CDR3 loop reads CAISEWSGQRNEKLFF. CDR3 sequence (DNA): TGTGCCATCAGTGAGTGGTCCGGCCAACGTAATGAAAAACTGTTTTTT.

The chain's CDR3 is CASSFSTSGGNIQYF. CDR3 DNA: TGCGCCAGCAGCTTTTCAACTAGCGGGGGGAACATTCAGTACTTC. The genes are TRBV5-1 and TRBJ2-4; the match to TRBD2 covers 12 bases. This CDR3 has 15 residues. J lost 7 bases, V lost 2 bases, and 4 bases had no gene match. The germline V gene encodes CDR1 SGHRS and CDR2 YFSETQ.

This clone was observed a few times. V usage is TRBV4-3 and J usage is TRBJ2-1; perhaps D is TRBD1 or TRBD2 (5 bases each). Germline V gene data show CDR1 as LGHNA and CDR2 as YSLEER. V shed 0 bases and J shed 9 bases, with 21 bases lying between them. The CDR3 is 17 amino acids. DNA for the CDR3: TGCGCCAGCAGCCAAGATCTCTGGGGGTTGGGATCTCGTGAGCAGTTCTTC. Residues: CASSQDLWGLGSREQFF.

The rearrangement links TRBV19 to TRBJ1-5, with no clear D. The germline gives CDR1 LNHDA, CDR2 SQIVND (reference sequence). The CDR3 loop spans 15 amino acids. The ends were cut back, 5 bases at V and 1 base at J, with 12 bases in the middle. The CDR3 DNA follows: TGTGCCAGTAGTGGTGCCGCAGTAAGCAATCAGCCCCAGCATTTT. Amino acid sequence: CASSGAAVSNQPQHF.

The chain uses TRBV5-1 and TRBJ1-6, with a weak D call TRBD1 (5 bases). Germline CDR1 and CDR2: SGHRS and YFSETQ. Trimming cost V 4 bases and J 7 bases, with 12 bases left between them. The CDR3 has 14 residues. Written as DNA, the CDR3 is TGCGCCAGCAGCCCTGGACACAGCAATTCACCCCTCCACTTT. Translation: CASSPGHSNSPLHF. Looking up the rest from reference TRBV5-1 and TRBJ1-6 gives the full variable domain: KAGVTQTPRYLIKTRGQQVTLSCSPISGHRSVSWYQQTPGQGLQFLFEYFSETQRNKGNFPGRFSGRQFSNSRSEMNVSTLELGDSALYLCASSPGHSNSPLHFGNGTRLTVT.

This chain links TRBV6-5 with TRBJ1-2; tentatively, D is TRBD1 (5 bases). Germline-derived CDR1 and CDR2 are MNHEY and SVGAGI. The CDR3 extends over 14 amino acids. Trimming removed 3 bases from V and 5 bases from J, with 13 bases in between. The CDR3 DNA is TGTGCCAGCAGTTATGGTCGACAGAATTATGGCTACACCTTC. It specifies CASSYGRQNYGYTF.

The gene calls are TRBV6-2 or TRBV6-3 and TRBJ1-5; a possible D gene is TRBD1 (5 bases). Looked up from germline, CDR1 is MNHEY and CDR2 is SVGEGT. This CDR3 is built from 14 residues. Trimming removed 5 bases at V and 7 bases at J, with 15 bases between. CDR3 protein: CASSTGGEEQPQHF. Here the CDR3 DNA reads TGTGCCAGCAGTACGGGGGGGGAGGAACAGCCCCAGCATTTT.

This chain connects TRBV3-1 (or the pseudogene TRBV3-2) to TRBJ1-3; D unresolved. This CDR3 contains 14 residues. Between the trimmed V and J ends, which lost 2 bases and 2 bases, there was a span of 7 bases. Germline values: CDR1 LGHDT, CDR2 YNNKEL (reference sequence). The CDR3 loop reads CASSQPEAGNTIYF. Here the CDR3 DNA reads TGTGCCAGCAGCCAACCAGAGGCTGGAAACACCATATATTTT.

The rearrangement links TRBV28 to TRBJ2-7; perhaps TRBD2 as D (7 bases). CDR3 length: 15 amino acids. V was shortened by 4 bases and J by 2 bases, with 15 bases between the two germline ends. Germline CDR1 is MDHEN and CDR2 is SYDVKM. The CDR3 reads CASSSPQGTTYEQYF. The CDR3 coding sequence is TGTGCCAGCAGTTCTCCCCAGGGGACTACCTACGAGCAGTACTTC.

The chain carries TRBV15 and TRBJ2-4; tentative D call: TRBD2 (5 bases). Germline-derived CDR1 and CDR2 are LNHNV and YYDKDF (reference sequence). V was clipped by 8 bases and J by 1 base, with 24 bases between them. The CDR3 spans 18 residues. CDR3 loop: CATRIGGVLGVAKNIQYF. The CDR3 DNA sequence: TGTGCCACCCGGATTGGAGGCGTACTAGGTGTGGCCAAAAACATTCAGTACTTC.

The chain uses TRBV10-3 and TRBJ1-2, with D hard to call. Deletions cut 3 bases from V and 6 bases from J, with 11 bases between. CDR3 length: 13 residues. In germline, CDR1 is ENHRY, CDR2 SYGVKD. The CDR3 region has the DNA TGTGCCATCAGTGAACGGGAGTTTAATGGCTACACCTTC. Translating it yields CAISEREFNGYTF.

The V call is TRBV3-1 (or the pseudogene TRBV3-2), the J call TRBJ1-2; D remains unclear. This CDR3 contains 15 residues. V dropped 1 base and J dropped 2 bases, with 11 bases sitting between them. Germline-derived CDR1 and CDR2 are LGHDT and YNNKEL (reference sequence). In DNA, the CDR3 is TGTGCCAGCAGCCAAGGTAGTGGGCGGAACTATGGCTACACCTTC. This gives the protein CASSQGSGRNYGYTF.

V usage is TRBV4-2 and J usage is TRBJ2-3, with 11 positions matching TRBD2. Germline V lookup: CDR1 LGHNA, CDR2 YNFKEQ. The CDR3 sequence is 16 residues long. J lost 6 bases, V lost 0 bases, and 5 bases had no gene match. The DNA for the CDR3 is TGTGCCAGCAGCCAAGATTTGACTAGCGGGGTTGATACGCAGTATTTT. This encodes CASSQDLTSGVDTQYF.

In this sample, this clone turned up a few times. The chain employs TRBV14 and TRBJ1-5; D gene ambiguous. V shed 5 bases and J shed 9 bases, with 11 bases lying between them. The length of the CDR3 is 12 residues. Looked up from germline, CDR1 is SGHDN and CDR2 is FVKESK. CDR3 protein: CASSARVGPQHF. DNA for the CDR3: TGTGCCAGCAGCGCCCGTGTCGGGCCCCAGCATTTT.

There are a few counts of this clone. The genes are TRBV7-9 and TRBJ1-1; D remains unclear. Trimming removed 0 bases at V and 1 base at J, with 6 bases between. CDR1 SEHNR and CDR2 FQNEAQ come from the germline V gene (reference sequence). This CDR3 is built from 14 residues. In nucleotides, the CDR3 is TGTGCCAGCAGCTTAGCTAACCGGAACACTGAAGCTTTCTTT. Residues: CASSLANRNTEAFF.

V gene TRBV28 combines with J gene TRBJ1-1, with 10 nucleotides matching TRBD1. After removal of 9 bases from V and 3 bases from J, the junction contained 4 bases not matched to a gene. Germline assignment: CDR1 MDHEN and CDR2 SYDVKM. The CDR3 has 13 residues. The CDR3 nucleotides are TGTGCCAGTTCGGACAGGGGGTACACTGAAGCTTTCTTT. It yields the protein CASSDRGYTEAFF.

The CDR3 protein is CASSLLGTGPSNEKLFF. CDR3 coding DNA: TGCGCCAGCAGCTTGCTCGGGACAGGCCCTTCTAATGAAAAACTGTTTTTT. V is TRBV5-1 and J is TRBJ1-4; 8 bases align to TRBD1. Germline V gives CDR1 SGHRS, CDR2 YFSETQ. The V and J ends lost 1 base and 3 bases, in that order; junction bases with no gene match: 8. This CDR3 is built from 17 residues.

The table lists this clone with a few counts. This chain links TRBV3-1 (or the pseudogene TRBV3-2) with TRBJ1-1, with D unclear. The CDR3 extends over 15 amino acids. Germline loops: CDR1 LGHDT, CDR2 YNNKEL (reference sequence). V gave up 4 bases and J gave up 1 base, with 13 bases separating them. CDR3 sequence: CASSPTASSNTEAFF. The CDR3 nucleotides read TGTGCCAGCAGCCCTACAGCCTCTTCGAACACTGAAGCTTTCTTT.

This CDR3 reads CASSPPGTPYQPQHF. The CDR3 nucleotides are TGTGCCAGCTCACCACCCGGGACACCTTATCAGCCCCAGCATTTT. The chain combines TRBV18 with TRBJ1-5; possible D gene TRBD1, 6 bases. The V gene lost 0 bases and the J gene lost 5 bases, with 11 bases spanning the gap. This CDR3 region has 15 residues. Per germline, CDR1 KGHSH and CDR2 LQKENI.